The next 24 T cell receptor beta chains were all read from a single sample in a study of cytotoxic CD8 clonotypes in ibrutinib-treated CLL. Only in-frame clones appear in the TCRdb table, and some are missing; sequencing was by immunoSEQ multiplex PCR. The data show about 29,000 clones, about 70% seen once. This specimen was PBMCs, taken after 36 months of ibrutinib treatment. These receptors were taken from a human donor with chronic lymphocytic leukemia.

The CDR3 DNA follows: TGTGCCAGCAGCTCTGGGGCAGTCGAGAATCAGCCCCAGCATTTT. Encoded protein: CASSSGAVENQPQHF. The V call is TRBV5-6, the J call TRBJ1-5, with a weak D call TRBD1 (5 bases). This CDR3 comprises 15 residues. Trimming took off 3 bases at V and 4 bases at J, with 14 bases between the two ends. Germline V gives CDR1 SGHDT, CDR2 YYEEEE.

Only one count was recorded for this clone. J is TRBJ2-3 and V is TRBV15; D might be TRBD1 or TRBD2, each matching 5 bases. The germline gives CDR1 LNHNV, CDR2 YYDKDF (reference sequence). V was trimmed by 3 bases and J by 0 bases, leaving 10 bases between them. This CDR3 spans 15 amino acids. The CDR3 bases are TGTGCCACCAGCAGGGGTGGGGGTAGCACAGATACGCAGTATTTT. Translating gives CATSRGGGSTDTQYF.

The rearrangement uses TRBV15 and TRBJ1-2; no reliable D call. From germline, CDR1 is LNHNV and CDR2 YYDKDF (reference sequence). The V end was cut by 6 bases, the J end by 0 bases, with 8 bases between. This CDR3 has 13 amino acids. The CDR3 nucleotides are TGTGCCACCAGTGGGGTAGCTAACTATGGCTACACCTTC. Protein sequence: CATSGVANYGYTF.

The chain links TRBV19 to TRBJ1-6; the match to TRBD1 covers 12 bases. The CDR3 length is 23 residues. V lost 7 bases, J lost 0 bases, and 22 bases stayed unmatched. Germline assignment: CDR1 LNHDA and CDR2 SQIVND (reference sequence). This chain's CDR3 is CASNGGGTGGLVALSSYNSPLHF. Written as DNA, the CDR3 is TGTGCCAGTAATGGGGGAGGGACAGGGGGCTTAGTCGCATTAAGCTCCTATAATTCACCCCTCCACTTT.

The chain carries TRBV7-9 and TRBJ1-1, with 8 nucleotides matching TRBD1. The CDR3 length is 15 residues. Germline CDR1 SEHNR, CDR2 FQNEAQ (reference sequence). V trimming: 4 bases; J trimming: 0 bases; junction bases outside the gene matches: 4. CDR3 protein: CASSSNRGLNTEAFF. CDR3 coding DNA: TGTGCCAGCAGCTCCAACAGGGGGTTGAACACTGAAGCTTTCTTT. Supplemented by reference TRBV7-9 and TRBJ1-1, the full variable domain reads DTGVSQNPRHKITKRGQNVTFRCDPISEHNRLYWYRQTLGQGPEFLTYFQNEAQLEKSRLLSDRFSAERPKGSFSTLEIQRTEQGDSAMYLCASSSNRGLNTEAFFGQGTRLTVV.

The chain combines TRBV5-1 with TRBJ2-7; 11 nucleotides line up with TRBD1. CDR1 and CDR2 (germline): SGHRS, YFSETQ. V shed 2 bases and J 0 bases; nucleotides not matched to a gene: 10. The CDR3 covers 18 residues. The CDR3 protein is CASSFHRTGGVISYEQYF. The CDR3 DNA reads TGCGCCAGCAGCTTCCACCGGACAGGGGGCGTTATCTCCTACGAGCAGTACTTC.

V gene TRBV5-6 combines with J gene TRBJ2-5; D remains ambiguous. CDR1 and CDR2 from the germline V gene are SGHDT and YYEEEE. The V and J ends lost 0 bases and 7 bases respectively, with 4 bases between them. The CDR3 totals 11 residues. This CDR3 is CASSLAGTQYF. The DNA for the CDR3 is TGTGCCAGCAGCTTGGCCGGGACCCAGTACTTC. The full variable domain, in which reference TRBV5-6 and TRBJ2-5 provide the parts outside the CDR3, is DAGVTQSPTHLIKTRGQQVTLRCSPKSGHDTVSWYQQALGQGPQFIFQYYEEEERQRGNFPDRFSGHQFPNYSSELNVNALLLGDSALYLCASSLAGTQYFGPGTRLLVL.

The chain is built from TRBV10-3 and TRBJ2-7, with D hard to call. Germline loops: CDR1 ENHRY, CDR2 SYGVKD. This CDR3 contains 14 residues. V was shortened by 0 bases and J by 0 bases, with 6 bases between the two germline ends. Here the CDR3 reads CAISESGSSYEQYF. In nucleotides, the CDR3 is TGTGCCATCAGTGAGTCGGGCAGCTCCTACGAGCAGTACTTC.

V and J are TRBV7-6 and TRBJ1-5; D not resolved. V lost 0 bases, J lost 7 bases, and 7 bases lay in between. CDR1 is SGHVS, CDR2 FNYEAQ, per germline. The CDR3 covers 13 residues. CDR3 DNA: TGTGCCAGCAGCTTAGCGGGTGGACAGCCCCAGCATTTT. It specifies CASSLAGGQPQHF.

This chain connects TRBV27 to TRBJ2-3; the match to TRBD1 covers 7 bases. This CDR3 region has 14 residues. In germline, CDR1 is MNHEY, CDR2 SMNVEV (reference sequence). The junction had 7 bases not matched to a gene; V was cut back by 4 bases and J by 6 bases. As DNA, the CDR3 is TGTGCCAGCAGTTCACAAGGGGGCAAGGATACGCAGTATTTT. Amino acids: CASSSQGGKDTQYF.

This clone was seen a single time. The V gene is TRBV5-1, the J gene TRBJ2-5; the D call may be TRBD1 or TRBD2 (5 bases each). The closer fit of TRBJ2-7 to the DNA end suggests the J call may be wrong. The germline V gene has CDR1 SGHRS and CDR2 YFSETQ. The CDR3 spans 18 residues. CDR3 sequence reads: CASSYRPGTPDLAYEQYF. The CDR3 DNA reads as TGCGCCAGCAGCTACCGACCCGGGACGCCTGACTTAGCCTACGAGCAGTACTTC.

The chain links TRBV4-2 to TRBJ2-7; D remains ambiguous. CDR1 is LGHNA and CDR2 is YNFKEQ in the germline V gene. Trimming removed 0 bases from V and 2 bases from J, with 11 bases in between. The CDR3 is made up of 15 amino acids. CDR3 amino acids: CASSQDWNLAYEQYF. Written as DNA, the CDR3 is TGTGCCAGCAGCCAAGATTGGAACCTCGCCTACGAGCAGTACTTC.

The chain uses TRBV5-4 and TRBJ1-1; D gene uncertain. Germline CDR1 SGHNT, CDR2 YYREEE (reference sequence). CDR3 length: 13 amino acids. The V end lost 3 bases, the J end lost 4 bases, and 10 bases lay between the germline ends. The CDR3 spells CASSSPGSTEAFF. The DNA of the CDR3 is TGTGCCAGCAGCTCCCCGGGGTCCACTGAAGCTTTCTTT.

The V and J genes are TRBV6-5 and TRBJ1-2; possible D gene TRBD1, 6 bases. V was cut by 4 bases and J by 5 bases, with 14 bases left in between. Germline values: CDR1 MNHEY, CDR2 SVGAGI. This CDR3 region has 14 residues. Here the CDR3 DNA reads TGTGCCAGCAGTTTTAGCAGGGGCCGGTATGGCTACACCTTC. Amino acids: CASSFSRGRYGYTF.

The genes are TRBV7-9 and TRBJ1-3; the D is unclear. CDR1 and CDR2 from the germline V gene are SEHNR and FQNEAQ (reference sequence). The CDR3 is 14 residues long. V lost 6 bases and J 0 bases, leaving 9 bases between the germline ends. CDR3 in DNA: TGTGCCAGCAGTACTCGTAGCTCTGGAAACACCATATATTTT. Its translation is CASSTRSSGNTIYF.

In its sample, this clone was seen a few times. This chain uses TRBV9 with TRBJ1-1; D remains ambiguous. The CDR3 is 14 residues long. From germline, CDR1 is SGDLS and CDR2 YYNGEE. With 3 bases removed from V and 7 bases from J, the gap between germline ends came to 16 bases. CDR3: CASSGKYGSVEAFF. The CDR3 DNA reads as TGTGCCAGCAGCGGAAAGTACGGTTCCGTTGAAGCTTTCTTT.

The chain uses TRBV19 and TRBJ1-1; TRBD1 might be the D (6 bases). Trimming pared 4 bases from V and 1 base from J, leaving 10 bases between. CDR3 size: 14 residues. Looked up from germline, CDR1 is LNHDA and CDR2 is SQIVND (reference sequence). The CDR3, as DNA: TGTGCCAGTAGTAGCGAACAGGGGAACACTGAAGCTTTCTTT. Translated, it gives CASSSEQGNTEAFF.

The J gene is TRBJ1-1, the V gene TRBV9; maybe TRBD1 (5 bases). Trimming pared 0 bases from V and 1 base from J, leaving 7 bases between. CDR3 length: 14 residues. CDR1 and CDR2 from the germline V gene are SGDLS and YYNGEE. In DNA form, the CDR3 reads TGTGCCAGCAGCGTAGGGGACGAGAACACTGAAGCTTTCTTT. Translation: CASSVGDENTEAFF.

This clone has ten or more counts. The rearrangement links TRBV6-5 to TRBJ1-2; maybe TRBD1 (5 bases). The CDR3 length is 13 residues. V lost 5 bases and J lost 8, with 15 bases in between. Germline V lookup: CDR1 MNHEY, CDR2 SVGAGI. CDR3 bases: TGTGCCAGCAGTAATGCAGGGATGAGAGGCTACACCTTC. This codes for CASSNAGMRGYTF.

The chain joins TRBV15 to TRBJ1-2; D remains unclear. This CDR3 is 15 amino acids long. The ends were cut back, 0 bases at V and 1 base at J, with 9 bases in the middle. The V gene's germline CDR1 is LNHNV and CDR2 YYDKDF (reference sequence). CDR3 bases: TGTGCCACCAGCAGAGATCCCCGGGGTAACTATGGCTACACCTTC. Translated, it gives CATSRDPRGNYGYTF.

A single count supports this clone. V usage is TRBV29-1 and J usage is TRBJ1-1, with unresolved D. Germline V gene lookup returns CDR1 SQVTM and CDR2 ANQGSEA. The V end lost 6 bases, the J end lost 0 bases, and 11 bases lay between the germline ends. This CDR3 has 13 amino acids. The CDR3 coding sequence is TGCAGCGTATTTGGGCAGTTGAACACTGAAGCTTTCTTT. It translates to CSVFGQLNTEAFF.

This clone was counted between two and nine times. V and J are TRBV18 and TRBJ1-1, with D possibly TRBD1 on 6 matching bases. The V gene's germline CDR1 is KGHSH and CDR2 LQKENI. The CDR3 is 15 amino acids. V gave up 5 bases and J gave up 5 bases, with 18 bases separating them. DNA for the CDR3: TGTGCCAGCTCAAGTAGCAAGGGGGTGGCAACTGAAGCTTTCTTT. It specifies CASSSSKGVATEAFF.

The gene calls are TRBV6-6 and TRBJ1-5; D may be TRBD1 (5 bases). The CDR3 is 15 amino acids. Germline CDR1 reads MNHNY; CDR2 reads SVGAGI (reference sequence). Trimming shortened V by 2 bases and J by 0 bases, and 8 bases separated the two germline ends. The CDR3 sequence: CASSYGHYSNQPQHF. CDR3 bases: TGTGCCAGCAGTTACGGACACTATAGCAATCAGCCCCAGCATTTT.

The chain links TRBV9 to TRBJ1-1; D is perhaps TRBD1 (5 bases). The CDR3 contains 13 residues. Trimming took 4 bases from V and 1 from J, leaving 8 bases between them. Germline values: CDR1 SGDLS, CDR2 YYNGEE. The CDR3 spells CASSQGPNTEAFF. In DNA form, the CDR3 reads TGTGCCAGCAGCCAGGGACCGAACACTGAAGCTTTCTTT.